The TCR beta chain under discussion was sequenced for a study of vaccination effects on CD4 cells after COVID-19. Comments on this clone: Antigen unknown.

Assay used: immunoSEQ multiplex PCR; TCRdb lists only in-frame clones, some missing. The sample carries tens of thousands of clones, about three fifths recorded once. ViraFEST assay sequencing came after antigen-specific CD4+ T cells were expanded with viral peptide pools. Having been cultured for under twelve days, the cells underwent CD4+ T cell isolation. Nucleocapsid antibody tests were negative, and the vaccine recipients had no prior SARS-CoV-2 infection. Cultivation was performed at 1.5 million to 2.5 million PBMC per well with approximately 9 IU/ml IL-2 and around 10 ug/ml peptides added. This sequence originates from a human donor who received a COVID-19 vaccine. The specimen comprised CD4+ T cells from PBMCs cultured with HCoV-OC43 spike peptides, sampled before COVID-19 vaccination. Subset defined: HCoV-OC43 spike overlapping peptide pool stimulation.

Here the CDR3 reads CASSNPQGGKGNTIYF. CDR3 nucleotide sequence: TGTGCCAGCAGCAACCCTCAGGGGGGGAAAGGAAACACCATATATTTT. V and J are TRBV21-1 and TRBJ1-3. TRBV21-1 is flagged as a pseudogene. The CDR3 contains 16 residues.